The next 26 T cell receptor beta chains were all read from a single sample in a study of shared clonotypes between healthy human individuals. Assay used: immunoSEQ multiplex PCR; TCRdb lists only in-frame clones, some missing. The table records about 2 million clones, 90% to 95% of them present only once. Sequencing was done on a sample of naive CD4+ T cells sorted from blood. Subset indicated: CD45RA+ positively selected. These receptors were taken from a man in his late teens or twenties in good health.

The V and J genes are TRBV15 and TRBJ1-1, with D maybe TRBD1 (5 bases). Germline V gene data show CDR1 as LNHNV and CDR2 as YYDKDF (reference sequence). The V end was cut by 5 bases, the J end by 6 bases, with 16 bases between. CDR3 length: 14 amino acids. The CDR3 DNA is TGTGCCACCAGCGGGGACCTGGGGATGGCTGAAGCTTTCTTT. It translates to CATSGDLGMAEAFF.

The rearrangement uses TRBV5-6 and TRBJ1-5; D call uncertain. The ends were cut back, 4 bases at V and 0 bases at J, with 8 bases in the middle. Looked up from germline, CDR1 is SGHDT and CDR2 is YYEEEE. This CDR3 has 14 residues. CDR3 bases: TGTGCCAGCAGCCGGAGCTATAGCAATCAGCCCCAGCATTTT. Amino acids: CASSRSYSNQPQHF.

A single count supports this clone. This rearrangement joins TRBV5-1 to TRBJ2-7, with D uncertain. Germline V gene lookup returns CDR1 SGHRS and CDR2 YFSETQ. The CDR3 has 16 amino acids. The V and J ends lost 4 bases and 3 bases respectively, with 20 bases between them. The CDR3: CASSRPDGQPYYEQYF. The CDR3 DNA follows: TGCGCCAGCAGCCGACCGGATGGGCAGCCATACTACGAGCAGTACTTC.

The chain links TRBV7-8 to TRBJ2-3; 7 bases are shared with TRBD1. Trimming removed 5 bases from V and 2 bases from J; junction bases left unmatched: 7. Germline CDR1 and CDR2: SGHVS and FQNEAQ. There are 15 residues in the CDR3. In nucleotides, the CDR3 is TGTGCCAGCAGCGTAAGGGACAGTTCCACAGATACGCAGTATTTT. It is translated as CASSVRDSSTDTQYF.

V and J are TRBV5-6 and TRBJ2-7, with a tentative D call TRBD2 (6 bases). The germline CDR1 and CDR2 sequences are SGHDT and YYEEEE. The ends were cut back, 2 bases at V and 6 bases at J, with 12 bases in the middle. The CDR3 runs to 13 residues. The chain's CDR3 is CASSLGGIGEQYF. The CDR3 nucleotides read TGTGCCAGCAGCTTAGGAGGGATAGGCGAGCAGTACTTC.

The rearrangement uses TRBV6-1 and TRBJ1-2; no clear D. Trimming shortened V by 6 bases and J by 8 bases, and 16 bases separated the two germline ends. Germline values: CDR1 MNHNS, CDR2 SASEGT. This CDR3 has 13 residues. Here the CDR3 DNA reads TGTGCCAGCAGCGACGACGGGCTCGGGGGCTACACCTTC. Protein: CASSDDGLGGYTF.

The CDR3 spells CASSPLSPVSSETQYF. The DNA of the CDR3 is TGTGCCAGCTCCCCTCTATCCCCTGTAAGTTCGGAGACCCAGTACTTC. The genes are TRBV18 and TRBJ2-5; D gene uncertain. Germline V lookup: CDR1 KGHSH, CDR2 LQKENI. The CDR3 runs to 16 residues. V lost 6 bases and J 5 bases, leaving 22 bases between the germline ends.

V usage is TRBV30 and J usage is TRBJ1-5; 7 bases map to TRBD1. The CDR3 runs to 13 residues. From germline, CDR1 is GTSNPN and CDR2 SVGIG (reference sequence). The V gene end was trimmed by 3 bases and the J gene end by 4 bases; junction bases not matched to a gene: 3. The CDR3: CAWRPDRNQPQHF. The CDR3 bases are TGTGCCTGGAGGCCGGACAGGAATCAGCCCCAGCATTTT. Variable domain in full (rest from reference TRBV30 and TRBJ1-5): SQTIHQWPATLVQPVGSPLSLECTVEGTSNPNLYWYRQAAGRGLQLLFYSVGIGQISSEVPQNLSASRPQDRQFILSSKKLLLSDSGFYLCAWRPDRNQPQHFGDGTRLSIL.

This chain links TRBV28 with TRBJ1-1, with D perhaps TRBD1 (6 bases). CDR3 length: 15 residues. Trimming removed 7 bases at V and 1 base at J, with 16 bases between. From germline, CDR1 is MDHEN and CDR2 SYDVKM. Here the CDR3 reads CASTPTGSPNTEAFF. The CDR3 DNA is TGTGCCAGCACCCCGACAGGTTCCCCGAACACTGAAGCTTTCTTT.

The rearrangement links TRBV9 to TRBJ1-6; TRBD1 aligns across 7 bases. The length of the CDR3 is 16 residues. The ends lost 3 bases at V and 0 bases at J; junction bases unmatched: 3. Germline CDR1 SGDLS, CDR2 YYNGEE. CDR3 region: CASSGYRGSYNSPLHF. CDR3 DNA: TGTGCCAGCAGCGGCTACAGGGGCTCCTATAATTCACCCCTCCACTTT.

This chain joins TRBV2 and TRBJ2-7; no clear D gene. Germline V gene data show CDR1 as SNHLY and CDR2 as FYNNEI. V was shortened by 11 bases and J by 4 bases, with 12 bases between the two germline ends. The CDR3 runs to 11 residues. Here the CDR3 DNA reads TGTGCCGGTGGGGATGTATACGAGCAGTACTTC. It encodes CAGGDVYEQYF.

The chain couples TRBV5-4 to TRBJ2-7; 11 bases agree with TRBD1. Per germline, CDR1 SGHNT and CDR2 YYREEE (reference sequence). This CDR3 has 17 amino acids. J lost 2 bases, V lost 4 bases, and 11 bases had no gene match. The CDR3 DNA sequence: TGTGCCAGCAGCGCCGGACAGGGGGCTCGTACAACCTACGAGCAGTACTTC. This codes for CASSAGQGARTTYEQYF. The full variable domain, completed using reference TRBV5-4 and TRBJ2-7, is ETGVTQSPTHLIKTRGQQVTLRCSSQSGHNTVSWYQQALGQGPQFIFQYYREEENGRGNFPPRFSGLQFPNYSSELNVNALELDDSALYLCASSAGQGARTTYEQYFGPGTRLTVT.

The CDR3 region has the DNA TGTGCCAGCAGCCCGACAGGAGCTTTGAACACTGAAGCTTTCTTT. Translation gives CASSPTGALNTEAFF. This chain joins TRBV7-3 and TRBJ1-1; a weak D match, TRBD1 (6 bases). Germline V gene lookup returns CDR1 SGHTA and CDR2 FQGTGA. V was clipped by 5 bases and J by 0 bases, with 13 bases between them. There are 15 residues in the CDR3.

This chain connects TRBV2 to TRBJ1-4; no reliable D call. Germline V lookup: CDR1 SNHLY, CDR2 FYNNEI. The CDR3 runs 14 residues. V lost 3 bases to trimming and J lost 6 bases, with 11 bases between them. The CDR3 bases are TGTGCCAGCAGTGACCGGGCCAGACATGAAAAACTGTTTTTT. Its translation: CASSDRARHEKLFF.

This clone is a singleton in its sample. The CDR3 DNA reads as TGCAGCGTTGTTGGCAGGCTTTACAATGAGCAGTTCTTC. This translates into CSVVGRLYNEQFF. The J gene is TRBJ2-1, the V gene TRBV29-1; D call uncertain. Trimming shortened V by 4 bases and J by 4 bases, and 11 bases separated the two germline ends. This CDR3 spans 13 amino acids. CDR1 is SQVTM and CDR2 is ANQGSEA in the germline V gene.

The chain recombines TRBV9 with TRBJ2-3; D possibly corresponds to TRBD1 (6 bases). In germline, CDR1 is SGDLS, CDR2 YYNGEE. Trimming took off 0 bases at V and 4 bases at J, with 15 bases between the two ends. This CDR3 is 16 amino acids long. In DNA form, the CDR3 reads TGTGCCAGCAGCGTAGCTGGGGGCGGAGAAGCAGATACGCAGTATTTT. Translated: CASSVAGGGEADTQYF.

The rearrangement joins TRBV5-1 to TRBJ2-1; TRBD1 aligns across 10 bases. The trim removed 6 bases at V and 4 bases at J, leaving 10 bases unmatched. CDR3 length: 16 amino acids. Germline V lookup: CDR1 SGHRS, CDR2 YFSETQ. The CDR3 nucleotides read TGCGCCAGCACCAACCAGGGACAGGGGTTTTACAATGAGCAGTTCTTC. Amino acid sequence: CASTNQGQGFYNEQFF.

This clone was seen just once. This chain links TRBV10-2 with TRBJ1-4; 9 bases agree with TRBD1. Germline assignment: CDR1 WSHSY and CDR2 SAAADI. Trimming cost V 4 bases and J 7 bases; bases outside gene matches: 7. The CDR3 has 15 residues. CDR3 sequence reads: CASSVTGGRFEKLFF. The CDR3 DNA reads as TGCGCCAGCAGTGTTACAGGGGGCAGGTTTGAAAAACTGTTTTTT.

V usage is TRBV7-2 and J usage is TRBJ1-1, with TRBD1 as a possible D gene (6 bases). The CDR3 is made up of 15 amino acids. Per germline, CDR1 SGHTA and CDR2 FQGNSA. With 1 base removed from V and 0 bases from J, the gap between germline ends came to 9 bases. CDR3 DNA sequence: TGTGCCAGCAGCTTAGAGGCAGGGGTGAACACTGAAGCTTTCTTT. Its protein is CASSLEAGVNTEAFF.

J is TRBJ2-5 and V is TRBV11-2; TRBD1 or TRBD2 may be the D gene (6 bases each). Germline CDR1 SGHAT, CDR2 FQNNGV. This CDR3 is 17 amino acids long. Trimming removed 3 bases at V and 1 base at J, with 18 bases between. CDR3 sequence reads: CASSLGLGGTVQETQYF. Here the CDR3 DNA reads TGTGCCAGCAGCTTGGGGTTAGGGGGGACGGTCCAAGAGACCCAGTACTTC.

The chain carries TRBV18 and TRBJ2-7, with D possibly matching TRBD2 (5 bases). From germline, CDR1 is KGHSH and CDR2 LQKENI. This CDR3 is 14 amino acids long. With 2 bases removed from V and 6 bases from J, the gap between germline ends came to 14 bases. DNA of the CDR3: TGTGCCAGCTCACCAATAACTAGTTATATCGAGCAGTACTTC. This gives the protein CASSPITSYIEQYF.

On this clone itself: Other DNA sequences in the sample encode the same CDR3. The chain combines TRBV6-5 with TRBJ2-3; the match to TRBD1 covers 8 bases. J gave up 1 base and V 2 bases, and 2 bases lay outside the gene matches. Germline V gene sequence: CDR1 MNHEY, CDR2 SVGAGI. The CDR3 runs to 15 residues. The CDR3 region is CASSYQGAGTDTQYF. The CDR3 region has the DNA TGTGCCAGCAGTTACCAGGGGGCAGGCACAGATACGCAGTATTTT.

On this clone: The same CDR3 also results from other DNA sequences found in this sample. In DNA, the CDR3 is TGTGCCAGCAGTTCGACAGGGCCAGATACGCAGTATTTT. Translation: CASSSTGPDTQYF. The V and J genes are TRBV28 and TRBJ2-3; TRBD1 agrees at 7 bases. Germline CDR1 and CDR2: MDHEN and SYDVKM. The CDR3 spans 13 residues. The ends lost 4 bases at V and 4 bases at J; junction bases unmatched: 2.

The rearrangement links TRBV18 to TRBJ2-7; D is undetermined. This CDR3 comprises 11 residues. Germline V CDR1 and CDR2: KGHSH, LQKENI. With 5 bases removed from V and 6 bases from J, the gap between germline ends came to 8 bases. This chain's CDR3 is CASSNNAEQYF. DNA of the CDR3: TGTGCCAGCTCAAACAATGCCGAGCAGTACTTC.

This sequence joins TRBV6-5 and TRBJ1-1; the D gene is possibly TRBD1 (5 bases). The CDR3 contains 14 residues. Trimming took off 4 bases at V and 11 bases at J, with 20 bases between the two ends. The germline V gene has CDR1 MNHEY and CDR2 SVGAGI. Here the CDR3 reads CASSSAGRVWYAFF. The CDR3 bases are TGTGCCAGCAGTTCCGCAGGGCGGGTTTGGTATGCTTTCTTT.

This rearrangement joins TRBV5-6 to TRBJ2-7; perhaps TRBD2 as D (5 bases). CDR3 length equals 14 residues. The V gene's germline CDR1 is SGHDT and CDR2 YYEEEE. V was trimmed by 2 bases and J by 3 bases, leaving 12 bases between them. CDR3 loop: CASSFYSAFYEQYF. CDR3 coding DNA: TGTGCCAGCAGCTTTTATAGCGCCTTCTACGAGCAGTACTTC.